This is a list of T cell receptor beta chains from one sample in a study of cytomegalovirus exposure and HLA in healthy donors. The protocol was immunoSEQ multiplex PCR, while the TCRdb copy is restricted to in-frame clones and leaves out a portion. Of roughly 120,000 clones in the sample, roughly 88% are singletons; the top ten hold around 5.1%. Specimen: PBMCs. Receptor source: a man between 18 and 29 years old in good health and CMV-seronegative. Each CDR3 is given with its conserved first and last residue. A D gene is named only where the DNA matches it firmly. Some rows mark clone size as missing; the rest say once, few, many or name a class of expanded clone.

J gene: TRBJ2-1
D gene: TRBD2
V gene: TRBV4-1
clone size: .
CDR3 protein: CASSLSLAGNNEQFF
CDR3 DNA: TGCGCCAGCAGTCTGTCGCTAGCGGGAAACAATGAGCAGTTCTTC

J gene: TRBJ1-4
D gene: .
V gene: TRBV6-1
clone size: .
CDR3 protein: CASSSIWTDEKLFF
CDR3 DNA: TGTGCCAGCAGTTCAATTTGGACAGATGAAAAACTGTTTTTT

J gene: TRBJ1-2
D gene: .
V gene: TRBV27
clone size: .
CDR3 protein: CASSSGTMGIYGYTF
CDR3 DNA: TGTGCCAGCAGTTCAGGGACAATGGGGATCTATGGCTACACCTTC

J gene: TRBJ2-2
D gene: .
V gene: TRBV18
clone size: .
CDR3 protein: CASSPPSLHTGELFF
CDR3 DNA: TGTGCCAGCTCACCACCGTCCCTACACACCGGGGAGCTGTTTTTT

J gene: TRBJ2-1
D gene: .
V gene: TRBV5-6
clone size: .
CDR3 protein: CASSSTGREQFF
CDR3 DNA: TGTGCCAGCAGCTCGACAGGGAGGGAGCAGTTCTTC

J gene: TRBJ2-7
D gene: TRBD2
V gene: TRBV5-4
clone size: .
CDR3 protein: CASSWGTSGTYEQYF
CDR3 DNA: TGTGCCAGCAGCTGGGGGACTAGCGGGACCTACGAGCAGTACTTC

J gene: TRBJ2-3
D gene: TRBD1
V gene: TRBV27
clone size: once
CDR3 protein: CASSLISDRGLNTQYF
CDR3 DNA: TGTGCCAGCAGCCTCATATCGGACAGGGGGCTGAATACGCAGTATTTT

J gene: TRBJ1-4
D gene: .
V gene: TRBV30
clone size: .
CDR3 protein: CAWSEGAAEKLFF
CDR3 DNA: TGTGCCTGGAGTGAAGGGGCGGCTGAAAAACTGTTTTTT

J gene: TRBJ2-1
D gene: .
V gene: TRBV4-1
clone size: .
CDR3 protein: CASSQESGRTAYNEQFF
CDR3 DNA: TGCGCCAGCAGCCAAGAGTCGGGCCGGACAGCCTACAATGAGCAGTTCTTC

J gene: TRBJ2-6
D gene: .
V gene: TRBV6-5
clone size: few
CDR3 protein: CASSTRTGANVLTF
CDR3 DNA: TGTGCCAGCAGTACTAGGACTGGGGCCAACGTCCTGACTTTC

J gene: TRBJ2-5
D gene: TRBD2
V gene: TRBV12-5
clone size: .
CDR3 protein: CASGSGLAGNQETQYF
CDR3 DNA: TGTGCTAGTGGTTCAGGACTAGCGGGCAACCAAGAGACCCAGTACTTC

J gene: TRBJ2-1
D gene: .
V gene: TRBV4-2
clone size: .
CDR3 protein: CASSQGPGAGEQFF
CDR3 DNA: TGTGCCAGCAGCCAAGGACCTGGAGCAGGGGAGCAGTTCTTC

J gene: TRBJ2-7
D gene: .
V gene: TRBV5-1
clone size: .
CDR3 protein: CASSFRGNEQYF
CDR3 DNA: TGCGCCAGCAGCTTCCGGGGAAACGAGCAGTACTTC

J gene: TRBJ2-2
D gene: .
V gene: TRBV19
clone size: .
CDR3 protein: CASSMWVTGSTGELFF
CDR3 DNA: TGTGCCAGTAGTATGTGGGTGACGGGATCCACCGGGGAGCTGTTTTTT